This TCR beta chain is from a study of shared clonotypes between healthy human individuals. The repertoire was sequenced with immunoSEQ multiplex PCR; TCRdb's copy has only in-frame clones and lacks some. The sample holds 850,000 to 1,100,000 clones, around three quarters seen once. Note on this clone: The antigen is undetermined.

The CDR3 has 15 amino acids. The J segment lost 4 bases and the V segment lost 5 bases, leaving 10 bases of the junction unmatched. CDR1 is LNHDA and CDR2 is SQIVND in the germline V gene (reference sequence). Study observations and caveats: Genetic and exposure-history diversity was limited by the few donors.

CD45RA-negative memory and CD45RA+ naive subsets were split from the CD4+ cells. The receptor's source is a young man in good health. Some clones in this sample may be carry-over from other donors' samples. The chain couples TRBV19 to TRBJ1-2, with 7 bases that match TRBD1. The sequenced sample was memory CD4+ T cells from PBMCs. Subset given: CD45RA-negative fraction. CDR3 residues: CASSHRDSNFYGYTF. The CDR3 DNA sequence: TGTGCCAGTAGTCACCGGGACAGCAACTTCTATGGCTACACCTTC.